What follows are 15 T cell receptor beta chains derived from one specimen sequenced in a study of blood T cell repertoires in COVID-19. The protocol was immunoSEQ multiplex PCR, while the TCRdb copy is restricted to in-frame clones and leaves out a portion. The sample contains more than 120,000 clones, 87% of which appear only once. Sequenced input: peripheral blood. These receptors were obtained from a woman between 45 and 60 years old with acute or convalescent COVID-19.

This chain joins TRBV4-2 and TRBJ2-5; 7 bases map to TRBD2. The length of the CDR3 is 15 residues. Germline lookup yields CDR1 LGHNA and CDR2 YNFKEQ. The V segment lost 0 bases and the J segment 3 bases; nucleotides outside the gene matches: 4. For the CDR3, the DNA is TGTGCCAGCAGCCAAGATGTGGCGGGAGAAGAGACCCAGTACTTC. Its protein product is CASSQDVAGEETQYF.

This clone was counted once. This chain links TRBV30 with TRBJ2-1; D perhaps matches TRBD2 (5 bases). V was shortened by 4 bases and J by 0 bases, with 7 bases between the two germline ends. Germline V gene lookup returns CDR1 GTSNPN and CDR2 SVGIG (reference sequence). This CDR3 spans 13 amino acids. CDR3 DNA sequence: TGTGCCTGGAAGCGGAGCTCCTACAATGAGCAGTTCTTC. Protein product: CAWKRSSYNEQFF.

This clone was seen just once. The chain uses TRBV25-1 and TRBJ1-1; no clear D gene. CDR1 is MGHDK, CDR2 SYGVNS, per germline. The V end was cut by 3 bases, the J end by 2 bases, with 4 bases between. The CDR3 contains 12 residues. The CDR3 is CASSERNTEAFF. The CDR3 DNA reads as TGTGCCAGCAGTGAGCGTAACACTGAAGCTTTCTTT.

The chain employs TRBV4-2 and TRBJ1-2; D gene uncertain. Germline V gene sequence: CDR1 LGHNA, CDR2 YNFKEQ. V lost 1 base and J lost 5, with 11 bases in between. The CDR3 contains 14 residues. The CDR3 sequence: CASSQVEGIYGYTF. The CDR3 bases are TGTGCCAGCAGCCAAGTTGAGGGCATATATGGCTACACCTTC.

The chain links TRBV6-5 to TRBJ1-6; D gene ambiguous. This CDR3 region has 15 residues. Trimming left V 7 bases short and J 9 bases short, with 19 bases between. Germline V lookup: CDR1 MNHEY, CDR2 SVGAGI. The CDR3 protein is CASTLDRDGGSPLHF. The CDR3 DNA reads TGTGCCAGCACTCTAGACCGCGACGGTGGTTCACCCCTCCACTTT.

This clone showed up just a few times. The chain has TRBV19 and TRBJ1-1, with D tentatively TRBD1 (6 bases). This CDR3 has 14 residues. Germline V lookup: CDR1 LNHDA, CDR2 SQIVND (reference sequence). Trimming left V 0 bases short and J 3 bases short, with 8 bases between. CDR3 in amino acids: CASSIDHRDTEAFF. The CDR3 DNA reads TGTGCCAGTAGTATAGATCACAGGGACACTGAAGCTTTCTTT.

The chain is built from TRBV29-1 and TRBJ2-7, with a weak D call TRBD1 (5 bases). CDR1 SQVTM and CDR2 ANQGSEA come from the germline V gene. The CDR3 covers 14 residues. Trimming removed 6 bases at V and 0 bases at J, with 15 bases between. CDR3: CSVQDMKSSYEQYF. Here the CDR3 DNA reads TGCAGCGTCCAGGACATGAAGAGCTCCTACGAGCAGTACTTC.

This rearrangement joins TRBV9 to TRBJ2-7; 13 positions agree with TRBD2. Germline V lookup: CDR1 SGDLS, CDR2 YYNGEE. J lost 6 bases, V lost 0 bases, and 3 bases had no gene match. This CDR3 has 15 amino acids. Here the CDR3 reads CASSVGGLAGTEQYF. CDR3 nucleotide sequence: TGTGCCAGCAGCGTAGGGGGACTAGCGGGGACCGAGCAGTACTTC.

J is TRBJ2-7 and V is TRBV30; D perhaps matches TRBD1 (5 bases). CDR1 and CDR2 (germline): GTSNPN, SVGIG (reference sequence). This CDR3 contains 13 residues. Trimming left V 3 bases short and J 3 bases short, with 12 bases between. The CDR3 region has the DNA TGTGCCTGGAGCGAGCAGGGTCACTACGAGCAGTACTTC. Protein product: CAWSEQGHYEQYF. Full variable domain (missing parts from reference TRBV30 and TRBJ2-7): SQTIHQWPATLVQPVGSPLSLECTVEGTSNPNLYWYRQAAGRGLQLLFYSVGIGQISSEVPQNLSASRPQDRQFILSSKKLLLSDSGFYLCAWSEQGHYEQYFGPGTRLTVT.

This clone was detected once. V usage is TRBV11-3 and J usage is TRBJ2-2; 7 nucleotides line up with TRBD1. Looked up from germline, CDR1 is SGHNT and CDR2 is YENEEA. V gave up 6 bases and J gave up 4 bases; unmatched junction bases: 14. The CDR3 is 17 residues long. In DNA form, the CDR3 reads TGTGCCAGCAGTCCCGAACCCGGGACAGCGTTCACCGGGGAGCTGTTTTTT. It translates to CASSPEPGTAFTGELFF.

The J gene is TRBJ2-7, the V gene TRBV6-5; 10 nucleotides agree with TRBD1. CDR3 length equals 15 residues. V shed 6 bases, J shed 5 bases, and the junction held 10 bases outside the gene matches. Germline V gene data show CDR1 as MNHEY and CDR2 as SVGAGI. The CDR3 reads CASRSLDRGRDEQYF. The CDR3 nucleotides are TGTGCCAGCAGATCCCTCGACAGGGGGCGCGACGAGCAGTACTTC.

The chain recombines TRBV18 with TRBJ1-1, with D perhaps TRBD1 (5 bases). Germline values: CDR1 KGHSH, CDR2 LQKENI. Trimming stripped 6 bases from V and 4 bases from J, with 9 bases between. The CDR3 runs to 12 residues. The CDR3 sequence is CASSTGPTEAFF. The CDR3 coding sequence is TGTGCCAGCTCTACAGGTCCCACTGAAGCTTTCTTT.

V usage is TRBV7-3 and J usage is TRBJ2-3; TRBD1 agrees at 7 bases. V lost 2 bases, J lost 4 bases, and 6 bases stayed unmatched. CDR1 and CDR2 from the germline V gene are SGHTA and FQGTGA. The CDR3 covers 15 residues. The DNA for the CDR3 is TGTGCCAGCAGCTTACAGGGGGTGCAGGCAGATACGCAGTATTTT. Translation: CASSLQGVQADTQYF.

The V and J genes are TRBV3-1 (or the pseudogene TRBV3-2) and TRBJ2-4; TRBD1 matches at 7 bases. The CDR3 covers 14 residues. From germline, CDR1 is LGHDT and CDR2 YNNKEL (reference sequence). V gave up 3 bases and J gave up 1 base; unmatched junction bases: 0. CDR3 DNA sequence: TGTGCCAGCAGCCAGACAGGGGCCAAAAACATTCAGTACTTC. This codes for CASSQTGAKNIQYF.

The V and J genes are TRBV29-1 and TRBJ1-2; D remains ambiguous. Germline lookup yields CDR1 SQVTM and CDR2 ANQGSEA. V was pared by 6 bases and J by 6 bases, with 17 bases between. The CDR3 is made up of 13 amino acids. This chain's CDR3 is CSVAFEGGHGYTF. The CDR3 DNA reads as TGCAGCGTGGCTTTTGAGGGAGGACATGGCTACACCTTC.